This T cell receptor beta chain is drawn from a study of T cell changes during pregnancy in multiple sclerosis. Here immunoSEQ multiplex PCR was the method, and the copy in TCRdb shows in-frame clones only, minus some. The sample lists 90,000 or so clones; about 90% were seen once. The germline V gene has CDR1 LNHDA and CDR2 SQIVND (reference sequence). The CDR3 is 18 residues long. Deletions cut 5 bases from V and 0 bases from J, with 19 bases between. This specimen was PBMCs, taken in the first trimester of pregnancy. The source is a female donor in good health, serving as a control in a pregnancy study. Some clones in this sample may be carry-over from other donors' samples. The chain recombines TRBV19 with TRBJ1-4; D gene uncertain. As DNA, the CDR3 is TGTGCCAGTAGTCGAATAGGTCGCCAGGAGGCAACTAATGAAAAACTGTTTTTT. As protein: CASSRIGRQEATNEKLFF.